This T cell receptor beta chain came from a study of T-cell memory formation after mild COVID-19. General study points: Certain responding clones were present in pre-infection memory, suggesting participation of cross-reactive memory. The main location of contracting CD4+ clones was CM and EM, and that of contracting CD8+ clones was EMRA.

TCRdb used MiXCR to reprocess the 5' RACE reads, holding one entry per CDR3 protein. Of a few hundred thousand distinct CDR3 sequences detected, approximately 20% appear once; the ten largest clones hold around a fifth. About this clonotype itself: Antigen specificity is unknown.

The CDR3 has 15 amino acids. Trimming pared 3 bases from V and 1 base from J, leaving 10 bases between. Germline CDR1 and CDR2: SGHRS and YFSETQ. The TCR originated in a man aged 18 to 30 who had mild COVID-19 (a few samples of this study predate the infection). Cell type and time point are not known. Specimen: PBMCs or a T cell subset sorted from them (not recorded which). The rearrangement uses TRBV5-1 and TRBJ2-2, with D perhaps matching TRBD1 (6 bases). The CDR3 protein is CASSSRGQNTGELFF. The CDR3 bases are TGCGCCAGCAGCTCTCGGGGACAGAACACCGGGGAGCTGTTTTTT.